This is a list of T cell receptor beta chains from one sample in a study of T cell repertoires in cytomegalovirus infection. MiXCR, run by TCRdb on the reads, gives a single entry per CDR3 protein. The data show some 390,000 distinct CDR3 sequences, roughly 20% seen once. The specimen sequenced was PBMCs. Receptor source: a human donor in good health (CMV status not recorded). Some clones in this sample may be carry-over from other donors' samples. The CDR3 runs from the conserved cysteine through the conserved F or W. A D gene is named only where the DNA matches it firmly. Expanded clones are given a class, and other clones once, few, many or no size at all.

V: TRBV12-3/TRBV12-4; size: .; J: TRBJ1-5; D: .; DNA: TGTGCCAGCAGCCACAGGGAGGGAAGCAATCAGCCCCAGCATTTT; CDR3: CASSHREGSNQPQHF
V: TRBV7-2; size: many; J: TRBJ2-7; D: TRBD2; DNA: TGTGCCAGCAGCTTGGGGCGGGAGAACTACGAGCAGTACTTC; CDR3: CASSLGRENYEQYF
V: TRBV11-2; size: many; J: TRBJ1-1; D: .; DNA: TGTGCCAGCACACTCCGGGCAGTTCCGAACACTGAAGCTTTCTTT; CDR3: CASTLRAVPNTEAFF
V: TRBV19; size: few; J: TRBJ2-5; D: .; DNA: TGTGCCAGTAACGGGGGTCAATGGGAAGAGACCCAGTACTTC; CDR3: CASNGGQWEETQYF
V: TRBV7-2; size: many; J: TRBJ2-5; D: TRBD2; DNA: TGTGCCAGCAGCCCCCCTCGACCGGGACTAGCGGGATCCCCTTACTTC; CDR3: CASSPPRPGLAGSPYF
V: TRBV7-2; size: many; J: TRBJ1-2; D: .; DNA: TGTGCCAGCAGCTTAGAAGGAGGCGGCTATGGCTACACCTTC; CDR3: CASSLEGGGYGYTF
V: TRBV7-9; size: many; J: TRBJ1-1; D: .; DNA: TGTGCCAGCAGCTTTTCCTCGGGACTTTTGAACACTGAAGCTTTCTTT; CDR3: CASSFSSGLLNTEAFF
V: TRBV30; size: .; J: TRBJ1-1; D: .; DNA: TGTGCCTGGAGGGGGACGAATCGGGGGAACACTGAAGCTTTCTTT; CDR3: CAWRGTNRGNTEAFF
V: TRBV20-1; size: .; J: TRBJ1-5; D: TRBD1; DNA: TGCAGTGCCGCGGACAGGTTGTTAAATCAGCCCCAGCATTTT; CDR3: CSAADRLLNQPQHF
V: TRBV7-9; size: many; J: TRBJ2-7; D: TRBD2; DNA: TGTGCCAGCAGCCCAATCGGACTAGCGGGAGGCAACGAGCAGTACTTC; CDR3: CASSPIGLAGGNEQYF
V: TRBV7-2; size: many; J: TRBJ2-7; D: TRBD2; DNA: TGTGCCAGCAGCCCTACTAGCGATAGCTCCTACGAGCAGTACTTC; CDR3: CASSPTSDSSYEQYF
V: TRBV7-2; size: many; J: TRBJ1-5; D: .; DNA: TGTGCCAGCAGCCTGACGGGTGGACAGCCCCAGCATTTT; CDR3: CASSLTGGQPQHF
V: TRBV18; size: .; J: TRBJ1-5; D: .; DNA: TGTGCCAGCTCACCCGAGAAAATCTATAGCAATCAGCCCCAGCATTTT; CDR3: CASSPEKIYSNQPQHF
V: TRBV12-3/TRBV12-4; size: .; J: TRBJ1-2; D: .; DNA: TGTGCCAGCAGCCGCACCGACAGCCATGGCTACACCTTC; CDR3: CASSRTDSHGYTF
V: TRBV20-1; size: .; J: TRBJ2-1; D: .; DNA: TGCAGTGCTAGCTACCCGGGGTTACTCTCCTACAATGAGCAGTTCTTC; CDR3: CSASYPGLLSYNEQFF
V: TRBV3-1; size: .; J: TRBJ2-3; D: TRBD1; DNA: TGTGCCAGCAGTTTCCAGGGGGATGGGGCAGATACGCAGTATTTT; CDR3: CASSFQGDGADTQYF
V: TRBV7-2; size: many; J: TRBJ2-3; D: .; DNA: TGTGCCACCGCCGAGAGGCTAGCCGTTAGCACAGATACGCAGTATTTT; CDR3: CATAERLAVSTDTQYF
V: TRBV11-2; size: .; J: TRBJ1-1; D: .; DNA: TGTGCCAGCAGCTTACGGATGACTGAAGCTTTCTTT; CDR3: CASSLRMTEAFF
V: TRBV12-3/TRBV12-4; size: .; J: TRBJ2-7; D: .; DNA: TGTCCCAGCAGCCAGACCCAAACCTACGAGCAGTACTTC; CDR3: CPSSQTQTYEQYF
V: TRBV20-1; size: .; J: TRBJ1-5; D: TRBD1; DNA: TGCAGTGCTGCCCCGGACAGGTGGGGAGGGAGCAATCAGCCCCAGCATTTT; CDR3: CSAAPDRWGGSNQPQHF
V: TRBV10-2; size: few; J: TRBJ2-5; D: .; DNA: TGCGCCAGCAGTATCACAGAAGAGACCCAGTACTTC; CDR3: CASSITEETQYF
V: TRBV19; size: .; J: TRBJ1-2; D: .; DNA: TGTGCCAGTACTCCTTTTTCACAGGACGTACGTGGCTACACCTTC; CDR3: CASTPFSQDVRGYTF